Listed below are T cell receptor beta chains from one sample, sequenced in a study of a mutant IDH1 vaccine in newly diagnosed glioma. No antigen is known for these receptors. Some clones are missing from TCRdb's copy, which holds only in-frame ones; the method was immunoSEQ multiplex PCR. The table has under 65,000 clones, 75% to 90% seen once. Sequenced material: PBMCs, taken from a glioma patient whose treatment included an IDH1 peptide vaccine. These receptors were taken from a man aged 45-60 years with glioma. Each CDR3 is given with its conserved first and last residue. A D gene is named only where the DNA matches it firmly. Clone size is shown for a subset of rows, as once, few, many or a class of expanded clone.

V	size	J	D	DNA	CDR3
TRBV6-1	few	TRBJ1-2	-	TGTGCCAGCAGTGACCCCGGGGCAGGCAACTATGGCTACACCTTC	CASSDPGAGNYGYTF
TRBV19	few	TRBJ2-7	-	TGTGCCAGTAGTACGTCGTATGGGCGGGGTTACGAGCAGTACTTC	CASSTSYGRGYEQYF
TRBV6-5	-	TRBJ1-1	-	TGTGCCAGCAGTTACTCCCATGACCAAATCTGGGAAGCTTTCTTT	CASSYSHDQIWEAFF
TRBV7-9	-	TRBJ1-2	-	TGTGCCAGCAGCTTGGCGGGCTATGGCTACACCTTC	CASSLAGYGYTF
TRBV5-1	-	TRBJ2-3	-	TGCGCCAGCAGTTCATCTGGGCGTAGCACAGATACGCAGTATTTT	CASSSSGRSTDTQYF
TRBV7-9	once	TRBJ2-2	TRBD1	TGTGCCAGCAGCATCCCGGGACAGGGGGCCGCCGGGGAGCTGTTTTTT	CASSIPGQGAAGELFF
TRBV7-2	-	TRBJ2-4	TRBD2	TGTGCCAGCAGCCGGCGGGCGGGGGACGGAAACATTCAGTACTTC	CASSRRAGDGNIQYF
TRBV14	-	TRBJ2-1	TRBD2	TGTGCCAGCGGGACTAGCGGGAGGGGAACCTACAATGAGCAGTTCTTC	CASGTSGRGTYNEQFF
TRBV5-1	few	TRBJ2-7	-	TGCGCCAGCAGCTTGGCCATGGAGCCCCGATACGAGCAGTACTTC	CASSLAMEPRYEQYF
TRBV5-1	-	TRBJ2-1	TRBD1	TGCGCCAGCAGCTCTGGACAGGCCAATGAGCAGTTCTTC	CASSSGQANEQFF
TRBV5-6	-	TRBJ1-1	-	TGTGCCAGCAGCTTGGGTGCGGTATACACTGAAGCTTTCTTT	CASSLGAVYTEAFF
TRBV6-5	-	TRBJ2-5	-	TGTGCCAGCAGTCCCAGCCAAGAGACCCAGTACTTC	CASSPSQETQYF
TRBV5-4	-	TRBJ1-1	-	TGTGCCAGCAGCCCCGGAGGGATGCCTGGGGGCACTGAAGCTTTCTTT	CASSPGGMPGGTEAFF
TRBV5-1	-	TRBJ1-4	TRBD1	TGCGCCAGCAGCCCCGACAGGGGTCGGGAAAAACTGTTTTTT	CASSPDRGREKLFF
TRBV19	-	TRBJ2-7	-	TGTGCCAGTAGTATAGCCGGACAAGGGGAACACGAGCAGTACTTC	CASSIAGQGEHEQYF
TRBV4-1	-	TRBJ1-4	TRBD1	TGCGCCAGCAGCCCTGCCGGGACAGGGATAAATGAAAAACTGTTTTTT	CASSPAGTGINEKLFF
TRBV27	few	TRBJ1-5	-	TGTGCCAGCAGTTTGGGGGGTCCGAATCAGCCCCAGCATTTT	CASSLGGPNQPQHF
TRBV4-1	-	TRBJ1-4	-	TGCGCCAGCAGCCAAAAAAGGGTCTCTGGGGGGATAAATGAAAAACTGTTTTTT	CASSQKRVSGGINEKLFF
TRBV11-2	-	TRBJ2-1	-	TGTGCCAGCAGCTTAGTTGGAGTGCAGTTCTTC	CASSLVGVQFF
TRBV7-9	-	TRBJ1-1	-	TGTGCCAGCAGCTCGGGAGGCACTGAAGCTTTCTTT	CASSSGGTEAFF
TRBV6-1	few	TRBJ1-2	-	TGTGCCAGCAGTGGGGGCCACTATGGCTACACCTTC	CASSGGHYGYTF
TRBV9	-	TRBJ2-1	-	TGTGCCAGCAGCGTAGCGTGGTTTTGGCAGAGCAATGAGCAGTTCTTC	CASSVAWFWQSNEQFF
TRBV19	-	TRBJ1-5	-	TGTGCCAGTAGTATAGATCTCATGGTTCTGGGCAATCAGCCCCAGCATTTT	CASSIDLMVLGNQPQHF
TRBV9	few	TRBJ1-1	TRBD1	TGTGCCAGCAGCCGGGACAGGGACACTGAAGCTTTCTTT	CASSRDRDTEAFF
TRBV5-1	-	TRBJ1-1	TRBD1	TGCGCCAGCAGCTTGGGGGACAGCATCATGAACACTGAAGCTTTCTTT	CASSLGDSIMNTEAFF
TRBV25-1	few	TRBJ1-1	TRBD1	TGTGCCAGCAGTCTACGGACAGGGGCCAACCGTGAAGCTTTCTTT	CASSLRTGANREAFF
TRBV29-1	-	TRBJ2-5	TRBD2	TGCAGCGTTGGGGAGGGCGTGGGAGAGACCCAGTACTTC	CSVGEGVGETQYF
TRBV4-2	-	TRBJ2-7	-	TGTGCCAGCAGGGGTCAGGGAAGAGAGCAGTACTTC	CASRGQGREQYF
TRBV6-1	-	TRBJ1-6	-	TGTGCCAGCAGTGAAGTACCGACTAATTCACCCCTCCACTTT	CASSEVPTNSPLHF
TRBV7-9	-	TRBJ2-5	-	TGTGCCAGCAGCTTCCCGACTAATAAAGAGACCCAGTACTTC	CASSFPTNKETQYF
TRBV27	-	TRBJ2-7	-	TGTGCCAGCAGCCCCTTTGGGGGACACCTCTACGAGCAGTACTTC	CASSPFGGHLYEQYF
TRBV5-1	-	TRBJ1-6	-	TGCGCCAGCAGCTCGAGGACAGCTAATTCACCCCTCCACTTT	CASSSRTANSPLHF
TRBV2	-	TRBJ1-1	TRBD1	TGTGCCAGCAGTGAACAGGGACAGGGCTTTGGTGAAGCTTTCTTT	CASSEQGQGFGEAFF
TRBV28	-	TRBJ1-1	-	TGTGCCAGCAGTACGATTCGGGCAAGCGAAGCTTTCTTT	CASSTIRASEAFF
TRBV6-5	-	TRBJ1-6	TRBD1	TGTGCCAGCAGTTACGCCACAGGGGCCTCTTCACCCCTCCACTTT	CASSYATGASSPLHF
TRBV21-1	-	TRBJ1-6	-	TGTGCCAGCTTTGGGGAGATCTCCTATAATTCACCCCTCCACTTT	CASFGEISYNSPLHF
TRBV28	-	TRBJ1-1	-	TGTGCCAGCAGCTTTAACCAGGAAGCTTTCTTT	CASSFNQEAFF
TRBV28	-	TRBJ2-1	TRBD1	TGTGCCAGCGGGACAGTATCCTACAATGAGCAGTTCTTC	CASGTVSYNEQFF
TRBV6-6	once	TRBJ1-2	-	TGTGCCAGCAGCGATACAGGGAGCTACACCTTC	CASSDTGSYTF